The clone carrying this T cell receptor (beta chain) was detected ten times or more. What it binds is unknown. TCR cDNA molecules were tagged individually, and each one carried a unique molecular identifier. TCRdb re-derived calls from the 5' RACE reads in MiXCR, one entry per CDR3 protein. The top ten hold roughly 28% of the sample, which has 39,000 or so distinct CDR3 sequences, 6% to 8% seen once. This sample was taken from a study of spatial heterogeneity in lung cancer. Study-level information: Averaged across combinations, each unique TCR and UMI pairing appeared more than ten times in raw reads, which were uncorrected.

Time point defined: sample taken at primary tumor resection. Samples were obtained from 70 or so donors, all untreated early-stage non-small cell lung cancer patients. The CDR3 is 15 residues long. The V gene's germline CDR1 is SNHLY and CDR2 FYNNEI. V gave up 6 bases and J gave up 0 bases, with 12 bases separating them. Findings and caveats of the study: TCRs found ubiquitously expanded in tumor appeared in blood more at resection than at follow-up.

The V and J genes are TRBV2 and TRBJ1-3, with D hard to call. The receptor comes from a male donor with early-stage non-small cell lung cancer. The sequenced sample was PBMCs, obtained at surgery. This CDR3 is CASSPTSRSGNTIYF. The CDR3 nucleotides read TGTGCCAGCAGCCCGACAAGTCGCTCTGGAAACACCATATATTTT.